Following are 9 T cell receptor beta chains from one sample sequenced in a study of graft-versus-host responses after intestinal transplantation. Their target antigens are unknown. TCRdb's copy holds only in-frame clones and misses some; the assay was immunoSEQ multiplex PCR. Of around 100,000 clones listed, 90% to 95% were seen once; the top ten hold roughly 1%. This specimen consisted of unstimulated CD8+ T cells sorted from spleen or lymph node cells, obtained before transplant. These receptors were collected from a human donor who was the organ donor for an intestinal transplant.

The CDR3: CASSPDSLAGELFF. For the CDR3, the DNA is TGTGCCAGCAGTCCCGACAGTTTGGCCGGGGAGCTGTTTTTT. The chain has TRBV27 and TRBJ2-2, with D perhaps TRBD1 (5 bases). CDR1 is MNHEY and CDR2 is SMNVEV in the germline V gene (reference sequence). The CDR3 has 14 residues. Between the trimmed V and J ends, which lost 5 bases and 6 bases, there was a span of 13 bases.

The V and J genes are TRBV5-6 and TRBJ1-6, with D unclear. The V end was cut by 2 bases, the J end by 7 bases, with 4 bases between. The CDR3 contains 12 residues. Germline lookup yields CDR1 SGHDT and CDR2 YYEEEE. The CDR3 DNA reads as TGTGCCAGCAGCTTACCGAATTCACCCCTCCACTTT. The encoded protein is CASSLPNSPLHF.

The chain couples TRBV19 to TRBJ1-1; D gene unclear. Looked up from germline, CDR1 is LNHDA and CDR2 is SQIVND (reference sequence). The CDR3 contains 11 residues. The V end was cut by 7 bases, the J end by 2 bases, with 5 bases between. The CDR3 sequence is CASNLNTEAFF. CDR3 coding DNA: TGTGCCAGTAATTTAAACACTGAAGCTTTCTTT.

The V call is TRBV23-1, the J call TRBJ2-4; D possibly corresponds to TRBD2 (5 bases). TRBV23-1 is designated an ORF whose function remains uncertain. V lost 4 bases and J 4 bases, leaving 20 bases between the germline ends. CDR3 size: 17 residues. The CDR3 DNA reads TGCGCCAGCAGTCTTAAAAATCAGGACTCGCCAAAAAACATTCAGTACTTC. Amino acid sequence: CASSLKNQDSPKNIQYF.

The genes are TRBV30 and TRBJ1-1, with a weak D call TRBD1 (5 bases). There are 12 residues in the CDR3. V was clipped by 3 bases and J by 8 bases, with 13 bases between them. CDR1 and CDR2 from the germline V gene are GTSNPN and SVGIG (reference sequence). CDR3 residues: CAWSGTGLEAFF. In DNA form, the CDR3 reads TGTGCCTGGAGCGGAACAGGTTTGGAAGCTTTCTTT. The variable domain in full, with the rest retrieved from reference TRBV30 and TRBJ1-1, is SQTIHQWPATLVQPVGSPLSLECTVEGTSNPNLYWYRQAAGRGLQLLFYSVGIGQISSEVPQNLSASRPQDRQFILSSKKLLLSDSGFYLCAWSGTGLEAFFGQGTRLTVV.

The CDR3 nucleotides read TGTGCCAGCGAGGAGGGGTACACTGAAGCTTTCTTT. It is translated as CASEEGYTEAFF. The chain employs TRBV6-1 and TRBJ1-1, with a weak D call TRBD1 (5 bases). The CDR3 spans 12 residues. In germline, CDR1 is MNHNS, CDR2 SASEGT. V shed 8 bases and J shed 3 bases, with 10 bases lying between them.

The J gene is TRBJ2-1, the V gene TRBV6-1; D gene uncertain. V shed 5 bases and J shed 0 bases, with 11 bases lying between them. CDR1 MNHNS and CDR2 SASEGT come from the germline V gene. The CDR3 is 15 residues long. CDR3 region: CASSFTPSSYNEQFF. DNA for the CDR3: TGTGCCAGCAGTTTTACCCCTAGCTCCTACAATGAGCAGTTCTTC.

In this sample, this clone turned up once. This sequence joins TRBV19 and TRBJ2-3; 7 bases agree with TRBD1. The germline gives CDR1 LNHDA, CDR2 SQIVND (reference sequence). This CDR3 contains 16 residues. Losses at the gene ends were 0 bases for V and 0 bases for J; bases not matched to a gene: 3. CDR3: CASSIDDRESTDTQYF. The CDR3 nucleotides read TGTGCCAGTAGTATAGATGACAGGGAAAGCACAGATACGCAGTATTTT.

The chain links TRBV10-3 to TRBJ2-2; weak D call: TRBD2 (6 bases). CDR3 size: 16 residues. The germline V and J ends were trimmed by 4 bases and 6 bases, with 18 bases remaining between them. Germline CDR1 is ENHRY and CDR2 is SYGVKD. The CDR3: CAISGLGGTPPGELFF. The CDR3, as DNA: TGTGCCATCAGTGGTTTAGGCGGGACCCCACCCGGGGAGCTGTTTTTT.